Sequencing of this T cell receptor (beta chain) was carried out in a study of radiotherapy plus CTLA-4 blockade in lung cancer. The table came from immunoSEQ multiplex PCR; TCRdb's copy has only in-frame clones and leaves some out. The profile shows 60,000 to 70,000 clones, less than 80% of them singletons. There are a few counts of this clone. Its antigen is not identified. Regarding the study as a whole: An expansion of tumor-derived TCR clones occurred in blood after radiotherapy plus ipilimumab.

CDR1 is LNHDA and CDR2 is SQIVND in the germline V gene (reference sequence). The CDR3 totals 17 residues. J gave up 8 bases and V 7 bases, and 19 bases lay outside the gene matches. The origin of this receptor is a human donor with non-small cell lung cancer who had a complete response to radiotherapy plus ipilimumab. The specimen was peripheral blood, collected from a patient treated with radiotherapy plus ipilimumab. J is TRBJ1-4 and V is TRBV19, with 7 bases fitting TRBD1. The CDR3 loop reads CASTAIGGTGDGEKLFF. The DNA for the CDR3 is TGTGCCAGTACCGCAATCGGGGGAACAGGGGATGGGGAAAAACTGTTTTTT.